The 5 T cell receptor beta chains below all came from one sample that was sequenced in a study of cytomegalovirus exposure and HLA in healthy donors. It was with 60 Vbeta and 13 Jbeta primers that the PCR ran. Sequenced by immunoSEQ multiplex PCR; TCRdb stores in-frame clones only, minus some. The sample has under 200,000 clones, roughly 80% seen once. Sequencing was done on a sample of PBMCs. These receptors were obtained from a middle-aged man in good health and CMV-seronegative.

This CDR3 is CAWSQGLLNEQYF. Here the CDR3 DNA reads TGTGCCTGGAGTCAGGGATTGCTGAACGAGCAGTACTTC. The chain joins TRBV30 to TRBJ2-7, with TRBD1 as a possible D gene (5 bases). The length of the CDR3 is 13 residues. From germline, CDR1 is GTSNPN and CDR2 SVGIG (reference sequence). V shed 2 bases and J shed 5 bases, with 13 bases lying between them.

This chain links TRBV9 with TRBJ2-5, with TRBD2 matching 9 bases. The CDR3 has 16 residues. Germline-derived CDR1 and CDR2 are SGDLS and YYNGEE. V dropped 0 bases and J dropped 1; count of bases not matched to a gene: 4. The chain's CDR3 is CASSVGVAGAQETQYF. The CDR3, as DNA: TGTGCCAGCAGCGTAGGGGTAGCGGGGGCCCAAGAGACCCAGTACTTC. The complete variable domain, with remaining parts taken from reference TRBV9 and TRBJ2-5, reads DSGVTQTPKHLITATGQRVTLRCSPRSGDLSVYWYQQSLDQGLQFLIQYYNGEERAKGNILERFSAQQFPDLHSELNLSSLELGDSALYFCASSVGVAGAQETQYFGPGTRLLVL.

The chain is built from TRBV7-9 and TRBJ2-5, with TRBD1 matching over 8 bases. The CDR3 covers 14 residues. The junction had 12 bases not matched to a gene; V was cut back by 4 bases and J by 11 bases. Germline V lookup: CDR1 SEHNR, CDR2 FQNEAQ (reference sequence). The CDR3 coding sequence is TGTGCCAGCAGCTCCCGGGACAGGAGCTGGGAGCAGTACTTC. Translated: CASSSRDRSWEQYF.

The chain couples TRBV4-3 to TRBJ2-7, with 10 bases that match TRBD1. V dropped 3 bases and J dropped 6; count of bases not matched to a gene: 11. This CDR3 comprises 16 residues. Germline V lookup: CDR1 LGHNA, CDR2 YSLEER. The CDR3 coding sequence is TGCGCCAGCAGCCATTATGCCGGGACAGGGGCTTTCGAGCAGTACTTC. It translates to CASSHYAGTGAFEQYF.

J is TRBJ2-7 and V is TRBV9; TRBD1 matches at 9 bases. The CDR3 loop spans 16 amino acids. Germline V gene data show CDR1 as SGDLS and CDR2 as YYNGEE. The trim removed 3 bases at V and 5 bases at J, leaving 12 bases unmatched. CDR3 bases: TGTGCCAGCAGCGAGAGGGGGGACAGGGTTAGCAACGAGCAGTACTTC. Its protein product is CASSERGDRVSNEQYF.